The 11 T cell receptor beta chains below all came from one sample that was sequenced in a study of blood T cell repertoires in COVID-19. Some clones are missing from TCRdb's copy, which holds only in-frame ones; the method was immunoSEQ multiplex PCR. The sample carries over 75,000 clones, 91% recorded once. Input material: peripheral blood. The source is a human donor with active COVID-19. The donor label of this sample is uncertain.

The chain uses TRBV19 and TRBJ2-7; perhaps TRBD1 as D (5 bases). Deletions cut 10 bases from V and 2 bases from J, with 9 bases between. CDR1 is LNHDA and CDR2 is SQIVND in the germline V gene (reference sequence). The CDR3 is 11 amino acids. CDR3 loop: CATRQTYEQYF. DNA of the CDR3: TGTGCCACTCGACAGACCTACGAGCAGTACTTC.

This chain connects TRBV5-1 to TRBJ2-7; possible D gene TRBD1, 5 bases. Germline V lookup: CDR1 SGHRS, CDR2 YFSETQ. The germline V and J ends were trimmed by 5 bases and 0 bases, with 15 bases remaining between them. This CDR3 region has 15 residues. The CDR3 DNA sequence: TGCGCCAGCAGTCCCCGACAGTCCCGCTCCTACGAGCAGTACTTC. It specifies CASSPRQSRSYEQYF.

The chain has TRBV4-2 and TRBJ2-2, with 9 bases matching TRBD1. In germline, CDR1 is LGHNA, CDR2 YNFKEQ. V shed 0 bases, J shed 7 bases, and the junction held 12 bases outside the gene matches. The CDR3 has 18 amino acids. CDR3 protein: CASSQEATGTGLIGELFF. Here the CDR3 DNA reads TGTGCCAGCAGCCAAGAAGCGACCGGGACAGGGTTGATCGGGGAGCTGTTTTTT.

The CDR3 DNA follows: TGTGCCAGCAGGCAAATTAGCGACAATGAGCAGTTCTTC. It codes for CASRQISDNEQFF. The gene calls are TRBV28 and TRBJ2-1; D perhaps matches TRBD2 (5 bases). The CDR3 is 13 amino acids. Trimming took 6 bases from V and 5 from J, leaving 11 bases between them. Germline V gene data show CDR1 as MDHEN and CDR2 as SYDVKM.

A remark on this clone: Different DNA sequences within this sample yield the same CDR3. In DNA, the CDR3 is TGCGCCAGCAGCAATGGACAGCCGAACACTGAAGCTTTCTTT. As protein: CASSNGQPNTEAFF. The chain recombines TRBV5-1 with TRBJ1-1; tentative D call: TRBD1 (6 bases). Germline CDR1 SGHRS, CDR2 YFSETQ. CDR3 length equals 14 residues. Trimming left V 4 bases short and J 1 base short, with 11 bases between.

V and J are TRBV7-6 and TRBJ2-1; 9 nucleotides align to TRBD2. This CDR3 is built from 20 residues. Per the germline V gene, CDR1 is SGHVS and CDR2 is FNYEAQ. V shed 5 bases, J shed 7 bases, and the junction held 24 bases outside the gene matches. This CDR3 reads CASSPQGWASGTDLGNEQFF. Written as DNA, the CDR3 is TGTGCCAGCAGCCCACAGGGGTGGGCTAGCGGGACTGATTTGGGGAATGAGCAGTTCTTC.

The V and J genes are TRBV9 and TRBJ2-3, with 8 bases matching TRBD1. Germline V gives CDR1 SGDLS, CDR2 YYNGEE. This CDR3 region has 15 residues. The trim removed 3 bases at V and 3 bases at J, leaving 6 bases unmatched. The CDR3 here is CASSGQGALTDTQYF. In nucleotides, the CDR3 is TGTGCCAGCAGCGGGCAGGGGGCTCTGACAGATACGCAGTATTTT.

Remarks on this clone: The identical CDR3 is also encoded by other nucleotide sequences in the sample. The chain is built from TRBV2 and TRBJ1-2; D remains unclear. V lost 4 bases, J lost 2 bases, and 8 bases lay in between. This CDR3 region has 13 residues. Germline CDR1 SNHLY, CDR2 FYNNEI. The CDR3 DNA follows: TGTGCCAGCAGTGCGGGAGGAAACTATGGCTACACCTTC. This gives the protein CASSAGGNYGYTF.

Only a few counts were recorded for this clone. The chain is built from TRBV5-1 and TRBJ2-5; D is possibly TRBD1 (5 bases). The CDR3 runs 15 residues. Germline lookup yields CDR1 SGHRS and CDR2 YFSETQ. V lost 0 bases to trimming and J lost 2 bases, with 11 bases between them. The CDR3 coding sequence is TGCGCCAGCAGCTTGGTCCAGGGCAAGCAAGAGACCCAGTACTTC. Its translation: CASSLVQGKQETQYF.

The chain uses TRBV7-9 and TRBJ1-2; no clear D gene. The length of the CDR3 is 15 residues. From germline, CDR1 is SEHNR and CDR2 FQNEAQ (reference sequence). Trimming removed 2 bases from V and 4 bases from J, with 14 bases in between. For the CDR3, the DNA is TGTGCCAGCAGCTTATCGACGGCGGAAATCTATGGCTACACCTTC. It yields the protein CASSLSTAEIYGYTF.

CDR3 nucleotides: TGCGCCAGCAGCCAAGATGATATGGCACAGACCTCTTCCTACGAGCAGTACTTC. It codes for CASSQDDMAQTSSYEQYF. The V gene is TRBV4-1, the J gene TRBJ2-7; D call uncertain. Trimming shortened V by 0 bases and J by 1 base, and 19 bases separated the two germline ends. The germline CDR1 and CDR2 sequences are MGHRA and YSYEKL. The CDR3 has 18 amino acids.